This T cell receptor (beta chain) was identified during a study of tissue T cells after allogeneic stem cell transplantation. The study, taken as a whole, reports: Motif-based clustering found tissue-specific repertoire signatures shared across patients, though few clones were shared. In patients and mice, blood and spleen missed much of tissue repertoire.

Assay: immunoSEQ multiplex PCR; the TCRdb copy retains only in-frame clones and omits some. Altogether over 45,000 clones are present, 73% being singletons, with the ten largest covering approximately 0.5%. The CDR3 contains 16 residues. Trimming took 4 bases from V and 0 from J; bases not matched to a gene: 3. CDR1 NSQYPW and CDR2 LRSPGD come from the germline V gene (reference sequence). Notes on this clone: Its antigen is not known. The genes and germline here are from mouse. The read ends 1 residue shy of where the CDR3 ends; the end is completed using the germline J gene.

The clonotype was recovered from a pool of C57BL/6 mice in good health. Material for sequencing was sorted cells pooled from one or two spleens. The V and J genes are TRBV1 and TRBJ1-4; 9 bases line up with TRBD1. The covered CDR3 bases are TGCACCTGCAGTGTGGGACAGGGAGTTTCCAACGAAAGATTATTT. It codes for CTCSVGQGVSNERLF. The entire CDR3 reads CTCSVGQGVSNERLFF.